The T cell receptor (beta chain) described here comes from a study of PD-1 blockade in classical Hodgkin lymphoma. Study findings and constraints: Complete responders showed a baseline diversity that resembled the diversity of newly diagnosed patients.

Worth noting for this clone: What it binds is unknown.

The CDR3 runs to 16 residues. Germline V gene sequence: CDR1 MDHEN, CDR2 SYDVKM. V lost 6 bases to trimming and J lost 6 bases, with 23 bases between them. Assay used: immunoSEQ multiplex PCR; TCRdb lists only in-frame clones, some missing. The table has fewer than 70,000 clones, 88% seen once. Each patient experienced a relapse that followed autologous stem cell transplantation, and brentuximab vedotin exposure varied. The clonotype was recovered from a human donor with classical Hodgkin lymphoma. The sequences come from peripheral blood mononuclear cells (PBMCs), collected before the second cycle of nivolumab. The chain is built from TRBV28 and TRBJ1-2, with D maybe TRBD1 (6 bases). CDR3: CASSQTPTGIPDGYTF. The CDR3 DNA reads as TGTGCCAGCAGCCAGACTCCAACAGGGATTCCTGATGGCTACACCTTC.